Each of the 3 T cell receptor beta chains below was sequenced from the same sample in a study of T cells in Graves' hyperthyroidism and ophthalmopathy. The investigators amplified TCR beta CDR3 regions from RNA transcripts. RT-PCR in the first round (using the HTBI primer set) targeted the TCR CDR3. From the multiplex PCR reads, TCRdb called clonotypes with MiXCR, one entry per CDR3 protein. The repertoire holds some 350,000 distinct CDR3 sequences, with roughly 25% as singletons. Material: blood. The receptors were sampled from a man in his fifties or sixties with Graves' hyperthyroidism.

This clonotype was picked up a small number of times. The chain employs TRBV27 and TRBJ1-2; 9 bases agree with TRBD1. CDR1 is MNHEY, CDR2 SMNVEV, per germline (reference sequence). After removal of 6 bases from V and 0 bases from J, the junction contained 5 bases not matched to a gene. This CDR3 comprises 15 residues. The DNA of the CDR3 is TGTGCCAGCAGCCGGGACAGGGCGACTAACTATGGCTACACCTTC. Translating it yields CASSRDRATNYGYTF.

This clonotype was counted only a few times. This chain connects TRBV20-1 to TRBJ2-3; TRBD2 agrees at 8 bases. J lost 5 bases, V lost 3 bases, and 10 bases had no gene match. This CDR3 has 15 residues. CDR1 DFQATT and CDR2 SNEGSKA come from the germline V gene (reference sequence). The CDR3, as DNA: TGCAGTGCTAGCCGCCCCGGGAGGGCCGAAGATACGCAGTATTTT. Its protein is CSASRPGRAEDTQYF.

This clonotype was recorded many times. V is TRBV20-1 and J is TRBJ2-1; 8 bases fit TRBD2. The CDR3 sequence is 15 residues long. V lost 5 bases, J lost 8 bases, and 14 bases stayed unmatched. Germline CDR1 is DFQATT and CDR2 is SNEGSKA (reference sequence). Written as DNA, the CDR3 is TGCAGTGCTCCTCAGGCGAGCGGGAGTCGCTATGAGCAGTTCTTC. Translating it yields CSAPQASGSRYEQFF.